Presented here are 28 T cell receptor beta chains from one specimen sequenced in a study of blood T cell repertoires in COVID-19. Profiling relied on immunoSEQ multiplex PCR, and the TCRdb table lists in-frame clones only, not all of them. The table includes approximately 210,000 clones, 94% detected once. Sequences were obtained from peripheral blood. The receptors derive from a man in his thirties or forties with COVID-19, enrolled during active disease.

V usage is TRBV5-5 and J usage is TRBJ1-1; D is perhaps TRBD1 (6 bases). This CDR3 has 14 residues. CDR1 is SGHKS, CDR2 YYEKEE, per germline (reference sequence). V was trimmed by 2 bases and J by 2 bases, leaving 10 bases between them. DNA of the CDR3: TGTGCCAGCAGCTTTGCAGGGACAAACACTGAAGCTTTCTTT. Translating it yields CASSFAGTNTEAFF.

This rearrangement joins TRBV29-1 to TRBJ1-2; no definite D call. Germline CDR1 SQVTM, CDR2 ANQGSEA. The length of the CDR3 is 13 residues. V shed 7 bases and J shed 1 base, with 13 bases lying between them. In DNA, the CDR3 is TGCAGCGAAGAGAGAACCCTTAACTATGGCTACACCTTC. Translation gives CSEERTLNYGYTF.

This clone was recorded a few times. J is TRBJ2-1 and V is TRBV5-1; tentatively, D is TRBD2 (5 bases). V gave up 6 bases and J gave up 2 bases, with 12 bases separating them. The CDR3 loop spans 14 amino acids. Germline V gene lookup returns CDR1 SGHRS and CDR2 YFSETQ. Written as DNA, the CDR3 is TGCGCCAGCACCCGAGGACTTACCTACAATGAGCAGTTCTTC. Translating gives CASTRGLTYNEQFF.

The chain recombines TRBV19 with TRBJ1-6; tentative D call: TRBD1 (5 bases). Germline assignment: CDR1 LNHDA and CDR2 SQIVND (reference sequence). Trimming shortened V by 8 bases and J by 7 bases, and 24 bases separated the two germline ends. The CDR3 contains 17 residues. The CDR3 protein is CASPLTALDSTNSPLHF. Here the CDR3 DNA reads TGTGCCAGTCCACTAACCGCTCTCGACAGCACCAATTCACCCCTCCACTTT.

This chain connects TRBV7-2 to TRBJ1-2, with 8 nucleotides matching TRBD1. This CDR3 is 14 amino acids long. Germline assignment: CDR1 SGHTA and CDR2 FQGNSA. The trim removed 5 bases at V and 4 bases at J, leaving 6 bases unmatched. The CDR3 DNA sequence: TGTGCCAGCAGCCAGGGGGCAGCCTTCTATGGCTACACCTTC. Protein product: CASSQGAAFYGYTF.

The chain couples TRBV9 to TRBJ1-6, with 7 bases lining up with TRBD1. J gave up 6 bases and V 3 bases, and 12 bases lay outside the gene matches. The V gene's germline CDR1 is SGDLS and CDR2 YYNGEE. The length of the CDR3 is 17 residues. DNA of the CDR3: TGTGCCAGCAGCGCCCGACTACAGGGGCTAGGTAATTCACCCCTCCACTTT. As protein: CASSARLQGLGNSPLHF.

The rearrangement joins TRBV9 to TRBJ1-1; D is unresolved. CDR1 and CDR2 (germline): SGDLS, YYNGEE. The CDR3 is 15 residues long. V was clipped by 0 bases and J by 0 bases, with 9 bases between them. CDR3 protein: CASSVAATLNTEAFF. CDR3 in DNA: TGTGCCAGCAGCGTAGCTGCTACCTTGAACACTGAAGCTTTCTTT.

The chain recombines TRBV3-1 (or the pseudogene TRBV3-2) with TRBJ2-5; TRBD1 aligns across 7 bases. V was pared by 6 bases and J by 5 bases, with 3 bases of the junction left unmatched. Germline lookup yields CDR1 LGHDT and CDR2 YNNKEL (reference sequence). The CDR3 is 12 residues long. The CDR3 is CASRQGLETQYF. As DNA, the CDR3 is TGTGCCAGCAGACAGGGGTTGGAGACCCAGTACTTC.

The chain uses TRBV2 and TRBJ1-5, with D possibly matching TRBD1 (5 bases). Germline lookup yields CDR1 SNHLY and CDR2 FYNNEI. The CDR3 consists of 14 residues. The germline V and J ends were trimmed by 5 bases and 4 bases, with 12 bases remaining between them. This CDR3 reads CASSFQGKNQPQHF. CDR3 DNA: TGTGCCAGCAGTTTCCAGGGAAAAAATCAGCCCCAGCATTTT. The full variable domain, with the rest looked up from reference TRBV2 and TRBJ1-5, is EPEVTQTPSHQVTQMGQEVILRCVPISNHLYFYWYRQILGQKVEFLVSFYNNEISEKSEIFDDQFSVERPDGSNFTLKIRSTKLEDSAMYFCASSFQGKNQPQHFGDGTRLSIL.

This clone appeared a single time. The J gene is TRBJ2-5, the V gene TRBV2; the match to TRBD2 covers 9 bases. The CDR3 extends over 16 amino acids. The V segment lost 5 bases and the J segment 5 bases; nucleotides outside the gene matches: 12. Germline values: CDR1 SNHLY, CDR2 FYNNEI. CDR3 residues: CASSLNSGGSRETQYF. The CDR3 DNA reads TGTGCCAGCAGTCTGAATAGCGGGGGATCTAGGGAGACCCAGTACTTC.

V usage is TRBV18 and J usage is TRBJ2-1, with a tentative D call TRBD2 (6 bases). Germline V gene lookup returns CDR1 KGHSH and CDR2 LQKENI. The CDR3 covers 15 residues. V was trimmed by 6 bases and J by 5 bases, leaving 17 bases between them. CDR3 sequence reads: CASSHGTWGNNEQFF. Here the CDR3 DNA reads TGTGCCAGCTCCCATGGGACTTGGGGAAACAATGAGCAGTTCTTC.

This clone was counted a few times. The V call is TRBV27, the J call TRBJ1-1; 9 bases map to TRBD1. Unmatched junction bases numbered 9, after V lost 5 bases and J lost 11 bases. The CDR3 runs 13 residues. CDR1 is MNHEY and CDR2 is SMNVEV in the germline V gene (reference sequence). The CDR3 nucleotides are TGTGCCAGCAGTGTCGGGACAGGGAGGTTGGCTTTCTTT. As protein: CASSVGTGRLAFF.

V usage is TRBV28 and J usage is TRBJ1-5; D ambiguous. V gave up 5 bases and J gave up 0 bases, with 8 bases separating them. The germline gives CDR1 MDHEN, CDR2 SYDVKM. The CDR3 has 14 amino acids. CDR3 coding DNA: TGTGCCAGCAGTGGGCACAATAGCAATCAGCCCCAGCATTTT. Translating it yields CASSGHNSNQPQHF.

This chain links TRBV10-1 with TRBJ1-2; 8 bases agree with TRBD1. With 8 bases clipped from V and 6 bases from J, the junction kept 8 bases outside the gene matches. Germline-derived CDR1 and CDR2 are WNHNN and SYGVQD (reference sequence). The CDR3 runs 13 residues. The CDR3 protein is CASCLGQENGYTF. CDR3 sequence (DNA): TGCGCCAGCTGTCTGGGACAGGAAAATGGCTACACCTTC.

This chain joins TRBV5-1 and TRBJ2-7; maybe TRBD1 (5 bases). Trimming shortened V by 3 bases and J by 1 base, and 11 bases separated the two germline ends. The CDR3 covers 14 residues. Germline V gives CDR1 SGHRS, CDR2 YFSETQ. The CDR3 here is CASSSTGVSYEQYF. The CDR3 DNA is TGCGCCAGCAGCTCCACAGGAGTTTCCTACGAGCAGTACTTC. The full variable domain, rest sourced from reference TRBV5-1 and TRBJ2-7, is KAGVTQTPRYLIKTRGQQVTLSCSPISGHRSVSWYQQTPGQGLQFLFEYFSETQRNKGNFPGRFSGRQFSNSRSEMNVSTLELGDSALYLCASSSTGVSYEQYFGPGTRLTVT.

The chain links TRBV27 to TRBJ1-2, with D unresolved. Germline V gene sequence: CDR1 MNHEY, CDR2 SMNVEV (reference sequence). The V end lost 8 bases, the J end lost 5 bases, and 21 bases lay between the germline ends. The CDR3 spans 15 residues. This CDR3 reads CASGLSQTRAYGYTF. CDR3 DNA sequence: TGTGCCAGCGGACTCTCACAGACGAGGGCATATGGCTACACCTTC.

This clone was detected once. The V call is TRBV7-3, the J call TRBJ2-2; D may be TRBD1 (6 bases). The CDR3 contains 14 residues. Germline V gene lookup returns CDR1 SGHTA and CDR2 FQGTGA. V was trimmed by 7 bases and J by 1 base, leaving 10 bases between them. The CDR3 region is CASTETGNTGELFF. In DNA, the CDR3 is TGTGCCAGCACTGAGACAGGGAACACCGGGGAGCTGTTTTTT.

The chain recombines TRBV30 with TRBJ1-2; TRBD1 might be the D (6 bases). The CDR3 has 12 residues. Germline V gives CDR1 GTSNPN, CDR2 SVGIG (reference sequence). Deletions cut 4 bases from V and 3 bases from J, with 9 bases between. This CDR3 is CAWTGADYGYTF. The CDR3 DNA reads TGTGCCTGGACAGGGGCTGACTATGGCTACACCTTC.

The V call is TRBV6-5, the J call TRBJ2-1; D remains ambiguous. V lost 4 bases, J lost 1 base, and 11 bases lay in between. Germline-derived CDR1 and CDR2 are MNHEY and SVGAGI. CDR3 size: 15 residues. The CDR3 region has the DNA TGTGCCAGCAGTTCGAGCCCGGGTTCCTACAATGAGCAGTTCTTC. Its translation: CASSSSPGSYNEQFF.

The genes are TRBV19 and TRBJ1-3; unclear D gene. From germline, CDR1 is LNHDA and CDR2 SQIVND (reference sequence). The CDR3 is 14 amino acids. Trimming pared 3 bases from V and 0 bases from J, leaving 6 bases between. DNA of the CDR3: TGTGCCAGTAGTATCGACTTCTCTGGAAACACCATATATTTT. It is translated as CASSIDFSGNTIYF.

The chain links TRBV24-1 to TRBJ2-1; 9 nucleotides align to TRBD1. The CDR3 is made up of 14 amino acids. Per germline, CDR1 KGHDR and CDR2 SFDVKD. Trimming at V came to 9 bases and at J to 8 bases, leaving 10 bases not matched to a gene. The DNA for the CDR3 is TGTGCCACCCGGGGAGGACAGGGGAGTTATGAGCAGTTCTTC. Amino acid sequence: CATRGGQGSYEQFF.

The chain couples TRBV29-1 to TRBJ2-1; tentative D call: TRBD1 (6 bases). Germline-derived CDR1 and CDR2 are SQVTM and ANQGSEA. The V and J ends lost 7 bases and 3 bases respectively, with 10 bases between them. This CDR3 is 12 amino acids long. CDR3 sequence (DNA): TGCAGCGGGGGACACCACTACAATGAGCAGTTCTTC. Its protein product is CSGGHHYNEQFF.

The chain joins TRBV19 to TRBJ1-3, with TRBD1 matching over 8 bases. The V and J ends lost 5 bases and 2 bases, in that order; junction bases with no gene match: 5. Germline V lookup: CDR1 LNHDA, CDR2 SQIVND (reference sequence). This CDR3 comprises 15 residues. The CDR3 reads CASSPLTGAGNTIYF. CDR3 sequence (DNA): TGTGCCAGTAGTCCCTTGACAGGGGCTGGAAACACCATATATTTT.

As DNA, the CDR3 is TGTGCCAGTAAGGACAGGTCATCCCCCTACGAGCAGTACTTC. As protein: CASKDRSSPYEQYF. The V and J genes are TRBV19 and TRBJ2-7; TRBD1 matches 7 bases. Germline-derived CDR1 and CDR2 are LNHDA and SQIVND (reference sequence). This CDR3 spans 14 amino acids. Losses at the gene ends were 7 bases for V and 2 bases for J; bases not matched to a gene: 8.

The chain uses TRBV12-5 and TRBJ2-5; 12 bases agree with TRBD2. This CDR3 is 15 amino acids long. Per germline, CDR1 LGHNT and CDR2 FRNRAP. V gave up 6 bases and J gave up 1 base; unmatched junction bases: 3. CDR3 sequence (DNA): TGTGCTAGTGGCCGGACTAGCGGGGCCCAAGAGACCCAGTACTTC. It specifies CASGRTSGAQETQYF.

The chain joins TRBV14 to TRBJ1-6, with D unclear. The CDR3 has 13 amino acids. V was clipped by 3 bases and J by 8 bases, with 8 bases between them. Germline V gives CDR1 SGHDN, CDR2 FVKESK. DNA for the CDR3: TGTGCCAGCAGCCATACCCCGGATTCACCCCTCCACTTT. It codes for CASSHTPDSPLHF.

This chain links TRBV19 with TRBJ1-2, with D tentatively TRBD1 (5 bases). From germline, CDR1 is LNHDA and CDR2 SQIVND (reference sequence). Trimming pared 7 bases from V and 5 bases from J, leaving 14 bases between. The CDR3 has 13 amino acids. CDR3 residues: CASKPGTPYGYTF. Here the CDR3 DNA reads TGTGCCAGTAAACCCGGGACTCCATATGGCTACACCTTC.

The rearrangement uses TRBV10-2 and TRBJ2-3, with 12 positions matching TRBD2. Per germline, CDR1 WSHSY and CDR2 SAAADI. CDR3 length: 17 amino acids. Germline trimming cut 2 bases from V and 4 bases from J; bases unmatched to any gene: 7. This chain's CDR3 is CASSELAGGTIADTQYF. CDR3 sequence (DNA): TGCGCCAGCAGTGAGCTAGCGGGGGGGACAATCGCAGATACGCAGTATTTT.